The 13 T cell receptor beta chains presented below share a single source sample, sequenced in a study of PD-1 blockade in classical Hodgkin lymphoma. TCRdb keeps only in-frame clones here, not all; method: immunoSEQ multiplex PCR. The profile covers roughly 50,000 clones, with less than 85% appearing a single time and over 20% taken by the ten largest. Every one of the patients relapsed after autologous stem cell transplantation (brentuximab vedotin exposure was variable). The source was peripheral blood mononuclear cells (PBMCs), collected before the second cycle of nivolumab. These TCRs come from a human donor with classical Hodgkin lymphoma.

This sequence joins TRBV4-2 and TRBJ1-2; D gene uncertain. This CDR3 region has 15 residues. Germline V gene sequence: CDR1 LGHNA, CDR2 YNFKEQ. The germline V and J ends were trimmed by 0 bases and 6 bases, with 14 bases remaining between them. Here the CDR3 reads CASSQENPGGDGYTF. The CDR3, as DNA: TGTGCCAGCAGCCAAGAGAATCCAGGAGGCGATGGCTACACCTTC.

V is TRBV9 and J is TRBJ1-1, with D perhaps TRBD1 (6 bases). CDR3 length: 15 residues. In germline, CDR1 is SGDLS, CDR2 YYNGEE. Trimming stripped 0 bases from V and 3 bases from J, with 12 bases between. Written as DNA, the CDR3 is TGTGCCAGCAGCGTAGGGGAGGGGGTCCACACTGAAGCTTTCTTT. Its translation: CASSVGEGVHTEAFF. The variable domain in full, with the rest retrieved from reference TRBV9 and TRBJ1-1, is DSGVTQTPKHLITATGQRVTLRCSPRSGDLSVYWYQQSLDQGLQFLIQYYNGEERAKGNILERFSAQQFPDLHSELNLSSLELGDSALYFCASSVGEGVHTEAFFGQGTRLTVV.

The chain recombines TRBV7-6 with TRBJ1-2; D ambiguous. The V gene lost 5 bases and the J gene lost 5 bases, with 9 bases spanning the gap. Germline V CDR1 and CDR2: SGHVS, FNYEAQ. This CDR3 is 12 amino acids long. The CDR3 DNA reads TGTGCCAGCAGCGGATTAGGGTATGGCTACACCTTC. Its protein product is CASSGLGYGYTF.

The rearrangement uses TRBV7-9 and TRBJ2-2; D not certain. V was shortened by 3 bases and J by 3 bases, with 23 bases between the two germline ends. The CDR3 consists of 19 residues. Germline V gene sequence: CDR1 SEHNR, CDR2 FQNEAQ (reference sequence). The CDR3 coding sequence is TGTGCCAGCAGCTTTTCAGGACGTAACTTTCTTCTTCACACCGGGGAGCTGTTTTTT. Protein sequence: CASSFSGRNFLLHTGELFF.

V is TRBV10-1 and J is TRBJ2-7; D assignment may be TRBD1 or TRBD2 (5 bases each). Trimming pared 4 bases from V and 5 bases from J, leaving 12 bases between. Germline V lookup: CDR1 WNHNN, CDR2 SYGVQD (reference sequence). The length of the CDR3 is 13 residues. CDR3 residues: CASSARGDDEQYF. The CDR3 DNA is TGCGCCAGCAGTGCTAGGGGAGACGACGAGCAGTACTTC.

The chain couples TRBV6-1 to TRBJ1-5; unclear D gene. The CDR3 contains 14 residues. Trimming took off 5 bases at V and 1 base at J, with 9 bases between the two ends. Germline-derived CDR1 and CDR2 are MNHNS and SASEGT. The CDR3 loop reads CASSLGWSNQPQHF. The CDR3 DNA is TGTGCCAGCAGTTTAGGGTGGAGCAATCAGCCCCAGCATTTT.

The chain recombines TRBV7-9 with TRBJ2-2; D could derive from TRBD1 or TRBD2 (6 bases each). V was clipped by 8 bases and J by 4 bases, with 14 bases between them. CDR1 and CDR2 (germline): SEHNR, FQNEAQ (reference sequence). This CDR3 is 14 amino acids long. CDR3 coding DNA: TGTGCCAGCGATAGGGGGGACACCACCGGGGAGCTGTTTTTT. Encoded protein: CASDRGDTTGELFF.

A remark on this clone: The same CDR3 can be traced to other DNA sequences in this sample. The chain uses TRBV7-9 and TRBJ2-2; D not resolved. The CDR3 consists of 12 residues. The V gene lost 11 bases and the J gene lost 7 bases, with 14 bases spanning the gap. In germline, CDR1 is SEHNR, CDR2 FQNEAQ (reference sequence). This chain's CDR3 is CAPNQVGGELFF. DNA of the CDR3: TGTGCCCCTAACCAGGTCGGCGGGGAGCTGTTTTTT.

The chain uses TRBV27 and TRBJ1-1; a possible D gene is TRBD1 (5 bases). The CDR3 totals 15 residues. V shed 0 bases and J shed 4 bases, with 12 bases lying between them. Germline V CDR1 and CDR2: MNHEY, SMNVEV (reference sequence). The CDR3 protein is CASSLSSLGGTEAFF. For the CDR3, the DNA is TGTGCCAGCAGTTTATCGTCCCTCGGGGGCACTGAAGCTTTCTTT.

The rearrangement links TRBV5-6 to TRBJ1-4, with 8 positions matching TRBD1. The CDR3 has 15 residues. Germline V gene sequence: CDR1 SGHDT, CDR2 YYEEEE. V was clipped by 1 base and J by 4 bases; unmatched bases: 3. The CDR3 DNA reads as TGTGCCAGCAGCTTGCGGACAGGGTATAATGAAAAACTGTTTTTT. Amino acid sequence: CASSLRTGYNEKLFF.

Within the sample, this clone is large. The V call is TRBV19, the J call TRBJ2-1, with D unresolved. The germline gives CDR1 LNHDA, CDR2 SQIVND (reference sequence). The V gene lost 1 base and the J gene lost 5 bases, with 12 bases spanning the gap. This CDR3 comprises 15 residues. The CDR3 here is CASSIGTLEHNEQFF. The CDR3 DNA reads as TGTGCCAGTAGTATAGGGACCTTAGAACACAATGAGCAGTTCTTC.

The rearrangement links TRBV4-1 to TRBJ1-1; maybe TRBD1 (5 bases). The CDR3 contains 14 residues. CDR1 MGHRA and CDR2 YSYEKL come from the germline V gene. V was shortened by 5 bases and J by 5 bases, with 15 bases between the two germline ends. The CDR3 loop is CASSWDEEGTEAFF. CDR3 coding DNA: TGCGCCAGCAGCTGGGACGAAGAAGGAACTGAAGCTTTCTTT.

This clone was picked up many times. The J gene is TRBJ2-7, the V gene TRBV5-6, with D hard to call. Per germline, CDR1 SGHDT and CDR2 YYEEEE. V was clipped by 4 bases and J by 2 bases, with 10 bases between them. This CDR3 comprises 13 residues. CDR3 sequence: CASSGRNPYEQYF. Here the CDR3 DNA reads TGTGCCAGCAGCGGAAGGAATCCCTACGAGCAGTACTTC.